This T cell receptor beta chain appears in the sequencing data of a study of Graves' ophthalmopathy and Graves' hyperthyroidism. The wider study: No ophthalmopathy within 18 months of follow-up signified stable hyperthyroidism.

RNA served as the template for amplifying TCR beta CDR3 regions. An opening RT-PCR round employed HTBI primers and preceded a second-round multiplex PCR. TCRdb reprocessed the multiplex PCR reads via MiXCR and lists one record per CDR3 protein. The sample consists of 500,000 to 700,000 distinct CDR3 sequences, roughly 40% of them appearing once. Study-level results: A majority of expanded thyroid clonotypes exceeding 0.001 frequency were likewise present in blood.

In this sample, this clonotype turned up a few times. What it binds is unknown. This CDR3 is 12 amino acids long. The V and J ends lost 8 bases and 4 bases respectively, with 11 bases between them. CDR1 is SNHLY and CDR2 is FYNNEI in the germline V gene. Hyperthyroidism in these 18- to 65-year-old patients was newly diagnosed, lasting under 2 months. Patients were left out if they had other autoimmune diseases, uncontrolled infections, pregnancy or lactation. This receptor was taken from an adult man with Graves' hyperthyroidism. This rearrangement joins TRBV2 to TRBJ1-1; a possible D gene is TRBD1 (6 bases). The specimen sequenced was peripheral blood or thyroid tissue (not recorded which). CDR3 bases: TGTGCCAGCCTGGGGGCGGGCACTGAAGCTTTCTTT. This translates into CASLGAGTEAFF.